This TCR beta chain was sequenced during a study of beta chain features in type 1 diabetes. V shed 8 bases and J 1 base; nucleotides not matched to a gene: 2. This CDR3 is built from 14 residues. Germline V lookup: CDR1 SGHNT, CDR2 YENEEA. Sorting based on CD45RO/CCR7/CD25/CD127/CD95/CD27 separated CD4+ naive, central memory, regulatory and stem cell-like memory cells. Each of the sorted populations had a purity greater than 98%. The study, taken as a whole, reports: A closer apparent resemblance between naive, central memory and Treg TCRB repertoires was seen in patients than in healthy donors. Reduced insertions and increased deletions marked VDJ junctions in type 1 diabetes patients.

In this sample, this clone turned up a few times. Its antigen is not identified. The whole isolated RNA underwent reverse transcription, so sequencing captured expressed TCRB transcripts. Data came from immunoSEQ multiplex PCR; TCRdb stores just in-frame clones and leaves some out. The top ten hold under 1.5% of the sample, which has 120,000 to 150,000 clones, roughly a tenth seen once. This TCR came from a man aged 18-30 years in good health. The chain employs TRBV11-3 and TRBJ2-1; 10 nucleotides line up with TRBD2. Input material: naive CD4+ T cells from blood. This CDR3 reads CASRAGGSYNEQFF. The CDR3 DNA sequence: TGTGCCAGCCGAGCGGGGGGGTCCTACAATGAGCAGTTCTTC.